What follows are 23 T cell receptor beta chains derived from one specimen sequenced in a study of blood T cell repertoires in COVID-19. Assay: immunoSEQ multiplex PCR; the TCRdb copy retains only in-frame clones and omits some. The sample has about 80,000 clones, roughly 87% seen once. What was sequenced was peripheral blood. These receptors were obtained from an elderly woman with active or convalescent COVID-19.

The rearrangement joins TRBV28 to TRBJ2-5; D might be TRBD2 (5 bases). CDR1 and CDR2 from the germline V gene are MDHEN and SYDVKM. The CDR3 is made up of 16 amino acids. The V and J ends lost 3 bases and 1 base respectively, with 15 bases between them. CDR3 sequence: CASSFGVGYGQETQYF. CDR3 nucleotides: TGTGCCAGCAGTTTCGGGGTGGGATACGGCCAAGAGACCCAGTACTTC. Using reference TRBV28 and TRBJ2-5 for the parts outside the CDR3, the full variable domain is DVKVTQSSRYLVKRTGEKVFLECVQDMDHENMFWYRQDPGLGLRLIYFSYDVKMKEKGDIPEGYSVSREKKERFSLILESASTNQTSMYLCASSFGVGYGQETQYFGPGTRLLVL.

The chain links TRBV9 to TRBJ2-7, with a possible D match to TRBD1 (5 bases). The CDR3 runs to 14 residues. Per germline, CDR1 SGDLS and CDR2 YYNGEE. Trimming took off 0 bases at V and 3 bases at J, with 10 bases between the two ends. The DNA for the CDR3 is TGTGCCAGCAGCGTAGGCCCAGGGAACTACGAGCAGTACTTC. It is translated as CASSVGPGNYEQYF.

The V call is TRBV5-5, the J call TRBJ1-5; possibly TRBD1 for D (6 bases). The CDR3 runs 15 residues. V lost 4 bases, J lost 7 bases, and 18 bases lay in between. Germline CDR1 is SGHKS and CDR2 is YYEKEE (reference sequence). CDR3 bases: TGTGCCAGCAGCCCGGGGGGCCCCTCCGGGCAGCCCCAGCATTTT. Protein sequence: CASSPGGPSGQPQHF.

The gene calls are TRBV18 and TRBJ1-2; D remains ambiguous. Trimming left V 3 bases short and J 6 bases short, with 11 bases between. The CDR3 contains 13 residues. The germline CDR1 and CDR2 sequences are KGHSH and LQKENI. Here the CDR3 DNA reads TGTGCCAGCTCACCCCTCGCAGGTGATGGCTACACCTTC. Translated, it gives CASSPLAGDGYTF.

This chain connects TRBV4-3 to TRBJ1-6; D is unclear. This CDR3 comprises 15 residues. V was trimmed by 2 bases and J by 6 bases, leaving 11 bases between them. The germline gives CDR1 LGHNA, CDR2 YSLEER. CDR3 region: CASSQSRDSNSPLHF. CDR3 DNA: TGCGCCAGCAGCCAATCCCGGGATTCTAATTCACCCCTCCACTTT.

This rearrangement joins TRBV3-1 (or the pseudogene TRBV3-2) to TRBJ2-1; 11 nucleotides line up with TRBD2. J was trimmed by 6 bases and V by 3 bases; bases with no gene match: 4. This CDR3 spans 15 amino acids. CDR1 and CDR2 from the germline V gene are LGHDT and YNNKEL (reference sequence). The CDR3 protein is CASSHSGGAVNEQFF. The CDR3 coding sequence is TGTGCCAGCAGCCATAGCGGGGGGGCCGTCAATGAGCAGTTCTTC.

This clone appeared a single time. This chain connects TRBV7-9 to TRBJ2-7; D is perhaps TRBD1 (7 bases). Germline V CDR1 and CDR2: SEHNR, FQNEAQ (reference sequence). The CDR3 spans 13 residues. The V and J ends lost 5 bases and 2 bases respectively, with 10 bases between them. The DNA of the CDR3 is TGTGCCAGCAGCCGCGGGACAGCCTACGAGCAGTACTTC. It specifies CASSRGTAYEQYF. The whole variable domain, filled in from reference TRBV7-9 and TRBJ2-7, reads DTGVSQNPRHKITKRGQNVTFRCDPISEHNRLYWYRQTLGQGPEFLTYFQNEAQLEKSRLLSDRFSAERPKGSFSTLEIQRTEQGDSAMYLCASSRGTAYEQYFGPGTRLTVT.

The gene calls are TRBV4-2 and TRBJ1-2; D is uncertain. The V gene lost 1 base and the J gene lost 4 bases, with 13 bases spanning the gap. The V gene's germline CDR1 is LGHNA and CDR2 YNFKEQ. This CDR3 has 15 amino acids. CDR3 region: CASSQVPPGGYGYTF. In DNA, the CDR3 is TGTGCCAGCAGCCAAGTCCCCCCGGGTGGCTATGGCTACACCTTC.

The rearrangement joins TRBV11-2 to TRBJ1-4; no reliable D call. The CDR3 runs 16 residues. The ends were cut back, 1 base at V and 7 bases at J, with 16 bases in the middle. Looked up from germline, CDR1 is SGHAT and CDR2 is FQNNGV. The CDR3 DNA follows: TGTGCCAGCAGCTTAGCAATAGGTCAGACAATTGAAAAACTGTTTTTT. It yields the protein CASSLAIGQTIEKLFF.

In DNA form, the CDR3 reads TGTGCCAGCAGTGAAAGCGGGAGTTTTGTTTACGAGCAGTACTTC. This translates into CASSESGSFVYEQYF. The genes are TRBV6-1 and TRBJ2-7; the match to TRBD2 covers 8 bases. The CDR3 loop spans 15 amino acids. Trimming took 2 bases from V and 4 from J; bases not matched to a gene: 7. The V gene's germline CDR1 is MNHNS and CDR2 SASEGT.

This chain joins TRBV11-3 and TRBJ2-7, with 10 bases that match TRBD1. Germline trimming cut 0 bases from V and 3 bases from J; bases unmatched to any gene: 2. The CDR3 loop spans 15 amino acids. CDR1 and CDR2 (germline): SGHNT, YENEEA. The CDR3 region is CASSLDGTGDYEQYF. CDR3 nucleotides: TGTGCCAGCAGCTTAGACGGGACAGGGGACTACGAGCAGTACTTC.

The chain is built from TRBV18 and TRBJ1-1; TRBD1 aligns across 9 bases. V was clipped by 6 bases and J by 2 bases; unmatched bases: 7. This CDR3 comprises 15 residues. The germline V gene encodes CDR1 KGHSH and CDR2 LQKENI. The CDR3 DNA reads TGTGCCAGCTCTCCAACAGGGGGCCAAAACACTGAAGCTTTCTTT. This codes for CASSPTGGQNTEAFF.

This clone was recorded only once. This CDR3 reads CASSERLAGYNEQFF. The CDR3 DNA is TGTGCCAGCAGCGAACGACTAGCGGGGTACAATGAGCAGTTCTTC. The V and J genes are TRBV9 and TRBJ2-1, with 11 positions matching TRBD2. This CDR3 has 15 residues. In germline, CDR1 is SGDLS, CDR2 YYNGEE. J was trimmed by 4 bases and V by 3 bases; bases with no gene match: 3.

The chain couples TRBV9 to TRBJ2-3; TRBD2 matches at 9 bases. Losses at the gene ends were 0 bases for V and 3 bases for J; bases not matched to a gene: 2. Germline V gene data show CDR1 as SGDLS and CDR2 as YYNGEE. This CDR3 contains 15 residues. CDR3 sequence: CASSVDSGRTDTQYF. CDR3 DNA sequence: TGTGCCAGCAGCGTAGATAGCGGGAGAACAGATACGCAGTATTTT.

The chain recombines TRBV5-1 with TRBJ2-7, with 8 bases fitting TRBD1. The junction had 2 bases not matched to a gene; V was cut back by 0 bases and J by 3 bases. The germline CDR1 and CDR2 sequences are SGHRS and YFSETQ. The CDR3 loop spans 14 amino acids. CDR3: CASSLGQGLYEQYF. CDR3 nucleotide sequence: TGCGCCAGCAGCTTGGGACAGGGGCTCTACGAGCAGTACTTC.

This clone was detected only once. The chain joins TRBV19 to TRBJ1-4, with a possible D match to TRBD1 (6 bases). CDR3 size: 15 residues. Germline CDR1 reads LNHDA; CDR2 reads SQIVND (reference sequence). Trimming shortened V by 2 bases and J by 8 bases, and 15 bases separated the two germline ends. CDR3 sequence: CASSILNREDEKLFF. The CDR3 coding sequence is TGTGCCAGTAGTATACTGAACAGGGAAGACGAAAAACTGTTTTTT.

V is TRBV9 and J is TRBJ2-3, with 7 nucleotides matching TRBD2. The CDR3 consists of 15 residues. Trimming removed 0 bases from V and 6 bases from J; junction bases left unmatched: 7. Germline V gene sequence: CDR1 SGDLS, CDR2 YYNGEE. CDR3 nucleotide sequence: TGTGCCAGCAGCGTAGTGGCTAGCGGTCGGGATACGCAGTATTTT. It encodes CASSVVASGRDTQYF.

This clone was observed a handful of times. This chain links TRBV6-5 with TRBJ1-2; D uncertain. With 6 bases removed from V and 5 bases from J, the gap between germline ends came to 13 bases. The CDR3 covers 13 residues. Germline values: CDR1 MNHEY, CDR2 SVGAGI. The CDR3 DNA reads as TGTGCCAGCAGCTCCGGGTCGAAGTATGGCTACACCTTC. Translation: CASSSGSKYGYTF.

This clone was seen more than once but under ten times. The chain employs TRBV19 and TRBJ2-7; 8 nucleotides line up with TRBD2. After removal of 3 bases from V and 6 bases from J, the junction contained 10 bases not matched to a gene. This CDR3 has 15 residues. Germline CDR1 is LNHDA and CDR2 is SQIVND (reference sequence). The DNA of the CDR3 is TGTGCCAGTAGTATGGACCTCGGGAGGGTCGGCGAGCAGTACTTC. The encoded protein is CASSMDLGRVGEQYF.

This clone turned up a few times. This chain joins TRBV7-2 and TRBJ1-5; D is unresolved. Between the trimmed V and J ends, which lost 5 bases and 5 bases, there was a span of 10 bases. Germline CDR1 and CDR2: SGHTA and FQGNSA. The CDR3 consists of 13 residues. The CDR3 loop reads CASSVGRHQPQHF. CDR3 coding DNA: TGTGCCAGCAGCGTTGGGAGACATCAGCCCCAGCATTTT.

This chain's CDR3 is CASSSGTSGYNEQFF. In DNA, the CDR3 is TGCGCCAGCAGCTCTGGGACTAGCGGCTACAATGAGCAGTTCTTC. The chain carries TRBV5-1 and TRBJ2-1; 11 bases are a match to TRBD2. This CDR3 is 15 amino acids long. Trimming took 3 bases from V and 3 from J; bases not matched to a gene: 2. Germline CDR1 is SGHRS and CDR2 is YFSETQ.

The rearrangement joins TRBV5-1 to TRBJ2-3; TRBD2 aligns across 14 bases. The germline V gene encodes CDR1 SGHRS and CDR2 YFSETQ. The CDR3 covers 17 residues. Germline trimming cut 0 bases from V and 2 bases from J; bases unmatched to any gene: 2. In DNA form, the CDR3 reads TGCGCCAGCAGCTTGGGGACTAGCGGGAGGAACACAGATACGCAGTATTTT. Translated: CASSLGTSGRNTDTQYF.

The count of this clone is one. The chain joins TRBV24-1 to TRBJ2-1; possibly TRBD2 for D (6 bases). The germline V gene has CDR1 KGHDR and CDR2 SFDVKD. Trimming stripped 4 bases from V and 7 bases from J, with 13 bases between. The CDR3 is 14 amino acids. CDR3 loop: CATSDRDFLNEQFF. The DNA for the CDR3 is TGTGCCACCAGTGACAGGGACTTTTTAAATGAGCAGTTCTTC.